A single TCR beta chain is shown here with its context. Its antigen is currently not known. Base qualities are not recorded, but no much larger clone differs from it by a single base. Using the deep immunoSEQ assay, TCR CDR3 regions were amplified from genomic DNA by multiplex PCR. For each cell subset, the extracted genomic DNA was distributed evenly across all wells of several immunoSEQ 96-well plates, and each plate served as one replicate. For sorted subsets, roughly 0.2 ug genomic DNA, equal to some 30,000 T cell genomes, was loaded into each replicate PCR. The purified libraries were quantified using a Qubit 3.0 fluorometer, sized with a Bioanalyzer 2100, and then quantified again using the KAPA Library Quantification kit. Each immunoSEQ 96-well plate was sequenced on its own single-read 150-cycle Illumina NextSeq 550 flow cell. The paper's data handling went like this. Because the immunoSEQ output included only junctional sequences and no quality scores, the filtering could not be the same as the filtering used for full-length reads. Sequences were annotated with PyIR, a Python wrapper for IgBLAST v1.9, and V/J genes and CDR3 were assigned using IMGT germline references. Any read was removed if the V/J assignment was weak (E-value above 1e-6), the CDR3 was missing, or the read contained stop codons, out-of-frame junctions, or ambiguous translated residues. V3J clonotypes were defined as sequences sharing the same inferred V gene, J gene, and CDR3 amino acid sequence. Percentage overlap between repertoires was computed as shared unique clonotypes divided by the size of the smaller repertoire. RTK rarefaction, the Chao1 estimator, and Recon v2.1 estimates of unobserved clonotypes were used to assess repertoire richness. Generation probabilities were computed with OLGA for all TCRbeta clonotypes obtained by the gDNA method from four donors. TCRdb limited this immuneACCESS table to in-frame rearrangements with V and J called. A share of clones is missing; checked studies link under half to unresolved V genes, and the rest is unexplained. Clone size and V and J calls were adopted from that table, with D and trimming inferred from the DNA. The sample table lists over a million clones, roughly 98.5% of them with a count of one. The top ten hold 0.36% of the sample.

Between the V and J ends, shortened by 6 bases and 0 bases respectively, the junction contains 18 bases. The germline V gene (reference sequence) yields LNHDA for CDR1 and SQIVND for CDR2. The CDR3 runs 17 residues from the cysteine to the phenylalanine. Only the CDR3 DNA stays, 51 bases, in frame from base 1. The sample originates from a study of shared clonotypes between healthy human individuals (dated by TCRdb to 2018 to 2020). Regarding the complete study: The cohort included three men and a couple of women between 18 and 49 years of age. Blood TCR repertoires of about five healthy adults were deeply sequenced to estimate repertoire size and the extent of clonotype sharing between individuals. For each donor, CD4 naive and CD4 memory were each given three plates, CD8 naive was given two plates, and CD8 memory was given one plate. Between about 0.94 and 8.9 billion PBMCs per donor were obtained by leukapheresis. Different laboratories and diverse techniques were used to prepare libraries and sequence TCR repertoires, to increase sequencing depth and limit assay-specific biases.

Findings and caveats that apply to the study as a whole: Sampling was restricted to blood, and TCR repertoires in tissue are likely to differ from TCR repertoires in blood. Based on pairwise subsampling, the degree of clonotype sharing among donors was expected to be affected by sequencing depth. Even with the large sequencing depth, rarefaction of the sorted-subset datasets indicated that sequencing was incomplete. Larger estimated clonotype richness was generally found for naive subsets than for memory subsets. Across a few donors, about 5.2% of naive CD4, roughly 3.8% of naive CD8, 2.3% of memory CD4, and 0.3% to 0.45% of memory CD8 clonotypes were shared. Because the study included a small number of donors, the genetic and exposure-history diversity represented was limited. Higher generation probabilities were observed for clonotypes shared by all four sorted-subset donors than for non-shared clonotypes.

Healthy HIV-negative adults with no recently reported acute infections or vaccinations were included as donors. Every donor was a Caucasian adult residing in Nashville, Tennessee, USA. CD4+ T cells were enriched by magnetic negative selection; naive cells were then positively selected on CD45RA, and the negative fraction formed the memory subset. Blood was obtained by leukapheresis, after which PBMCs were separated by Ficoll-Histopaque density gradient centrifugation and cryopreserved in liquid nitrogen vapor phase. Analytical flow cytometry was used to check the purity and quantity of each magnetically sorted T cell population. Genomic DNA was isolated from every sorted fraction and measured by UV absorbance on a Nanodrop 2000c.

The chain is assembled from TRBV19 and TRBJ1-5, with the D gene not clear enough to name. The material sequenced was naive CD4+ T cells sorted from blood. The cell subset or site label of this sample denotes: CD45RA+ positively selected. This receptor was identified in a man younger than 40 in good health. At the DNA level, the sequence is TGTGCCAGTAGCACCTTGTGGGGAGAGAATAGCAATCAGCCCCAGCATTTT. This sequence encodes CASSTLWGENSNQPQHF.